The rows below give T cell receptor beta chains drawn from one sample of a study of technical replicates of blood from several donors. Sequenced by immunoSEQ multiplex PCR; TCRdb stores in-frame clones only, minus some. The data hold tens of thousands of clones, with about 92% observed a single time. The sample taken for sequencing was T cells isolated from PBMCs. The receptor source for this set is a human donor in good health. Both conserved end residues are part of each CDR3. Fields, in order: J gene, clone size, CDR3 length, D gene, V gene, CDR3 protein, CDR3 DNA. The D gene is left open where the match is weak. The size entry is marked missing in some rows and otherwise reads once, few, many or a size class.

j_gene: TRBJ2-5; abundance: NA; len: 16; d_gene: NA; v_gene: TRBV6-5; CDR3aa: CASSYATGGYQETQYF; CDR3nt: TGTGCCAGCAGTTACGCCACCGGGGGTTACCAAGAGACCCAGTACTTC
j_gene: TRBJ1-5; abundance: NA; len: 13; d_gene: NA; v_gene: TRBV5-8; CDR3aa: CASSTRGWQPQHF; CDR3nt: TGTGCCAGCAGCACCAGGGGCTGGCAGCCCCAGCATTTT
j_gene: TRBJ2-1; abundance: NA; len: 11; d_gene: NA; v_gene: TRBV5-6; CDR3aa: CASSLNGEQFF; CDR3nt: TGTGCCAGCAGCTTAAACGGTGAGCAGTTCTTC
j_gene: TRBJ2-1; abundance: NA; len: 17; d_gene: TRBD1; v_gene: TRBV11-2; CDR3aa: CASSLEASGTGGNEQFF; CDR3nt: TGTGCCAGCAGCTTAGAGGCCTCCGGGACAGGCGGCAATGAGCAGTTCTTC
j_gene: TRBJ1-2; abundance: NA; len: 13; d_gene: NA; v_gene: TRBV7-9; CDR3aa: CASVRDGNYGYTF; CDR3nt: TGTGCCAGCGTCCGCGACGGGAACTATGGCTACACCTTC
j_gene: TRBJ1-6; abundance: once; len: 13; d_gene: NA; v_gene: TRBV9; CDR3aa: CASSVGGDSPLHF; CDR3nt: TGTGCCAGCAGCGTAGGGGGAGATTCACCCCTCCACTTT
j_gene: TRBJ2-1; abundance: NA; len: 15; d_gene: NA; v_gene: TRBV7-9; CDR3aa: CASSPYRDSYNEQFF; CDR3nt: TGTGCCAGCAGCCCCTACAGGGACTCCTACAATGAGCAGTTCTTC
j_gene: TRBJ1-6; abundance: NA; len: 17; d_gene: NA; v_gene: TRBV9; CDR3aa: CASSVTGSGSYNSPLHF; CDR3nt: TGTGCCAGCAGCGTTACAGGGTCCGGCTCCTATAATTCACCCCTCCACTTT
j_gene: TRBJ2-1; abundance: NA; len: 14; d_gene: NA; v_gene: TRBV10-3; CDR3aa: CAITPSGTYNEQFF; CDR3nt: TGTGCCATCACCCCCAGCGGAACCTACAATGAGCAGTTCTTC
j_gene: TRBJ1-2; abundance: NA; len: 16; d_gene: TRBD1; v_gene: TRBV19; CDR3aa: CASSIDHPGGNYGYTF; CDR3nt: TGTGCCAGTAGTATCGACCACCCAGGGGGAAACTATGGCTACACCTTC
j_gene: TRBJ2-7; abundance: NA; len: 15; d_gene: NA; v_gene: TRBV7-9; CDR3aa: CASSSVLGRAYEQYF; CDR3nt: TGTGCCAGCAGCAGCGTCCTTGGCAGGGCCTACGAGCAGTACTTC
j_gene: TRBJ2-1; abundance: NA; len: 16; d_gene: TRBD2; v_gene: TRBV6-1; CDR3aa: CASSEVGGGGAHEQFF; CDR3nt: TGTGCCAGCAGTGAAGTCGGAGGCGGGGGGGCCCATGAGCAGTTCTTC
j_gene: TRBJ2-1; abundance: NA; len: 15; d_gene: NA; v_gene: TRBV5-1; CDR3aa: CASSLRSENYNEQFF; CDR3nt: TGCGCCAGCAGCTTGCGATCAGAAAATTACAATGAGCAGTTCTTC
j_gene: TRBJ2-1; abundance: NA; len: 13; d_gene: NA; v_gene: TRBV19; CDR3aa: CASSLGTWNEQFF; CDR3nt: TGTGCCAGTAGTCTCGGGACTTGGAATGAGCAGTTCTTC
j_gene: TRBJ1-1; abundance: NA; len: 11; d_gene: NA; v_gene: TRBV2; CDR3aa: CASSEYSEAFF; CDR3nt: TGTGCCAGCAGTGAATATTCTGAAGCTTTCTTT
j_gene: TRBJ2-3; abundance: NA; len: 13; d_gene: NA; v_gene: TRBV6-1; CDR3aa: CASSDQGTDTQYF; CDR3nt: TGTGCCAGCAGTGATCAGGGGACAGATACGCAGTATTTT
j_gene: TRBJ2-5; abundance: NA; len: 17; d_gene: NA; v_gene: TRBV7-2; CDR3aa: CASSLVRHTSTGGTQYF; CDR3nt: TGTGCCAGCAGCTTAGTTAGGCACACCTCGACCGGGGGGACCCAGTACTTC
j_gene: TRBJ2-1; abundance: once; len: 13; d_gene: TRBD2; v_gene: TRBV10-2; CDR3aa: CAISGSFPHEQFF; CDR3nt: TGCGCCATTAGCGGGAGTTTCCCCCATGAGCAGTTCTTC
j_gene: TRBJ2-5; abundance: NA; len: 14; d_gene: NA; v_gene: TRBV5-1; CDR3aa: CASSPLDRQETQYF; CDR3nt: TGCGCCAGCAGCCCGTTAGACAGACAAGAGACCCAGTACTTC
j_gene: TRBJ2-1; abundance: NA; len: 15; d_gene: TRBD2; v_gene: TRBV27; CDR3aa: CASSLAGGPYNEQFF; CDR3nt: TGTGCCAGCAGCTTAGCGGGAGGGCCCTACAATGAGCAGTTCTTC
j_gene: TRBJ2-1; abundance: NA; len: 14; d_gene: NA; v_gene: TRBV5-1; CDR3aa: CASSYPRPGDEQFF; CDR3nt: TGCGCCAGCAGCTATCCCCGGCCGGGGGATGAGCAGTTCTTC
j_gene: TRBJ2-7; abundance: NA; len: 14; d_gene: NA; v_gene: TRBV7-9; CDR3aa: CASSPTISSYEQYF; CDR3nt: TGTGCCAGCAGTCCGACTATAAGTTCCTACGAGCAGTACTTC